This paragraph covers one T cell receptor beta chain sequence. Between the trimmed V and J ends, which lost 5 bases and 1 base, there was a span of 11 bases. CDR3 size: 14 residues. The germline gives CDR1 SGHNT, CDR2 YENEEA. TCRdb keeps only in-frame clones here, not all; method: immunoSEQ multiplex PCR. The sample has hundreds of thousands of clones, 88% seen once. The entry originates in a study of blood T cell repertoires in COVID-19. Study overall: Samples came from the United States, Italy and Spain, spanning acute and convalescent COVID-19. Sources were T cells, B-cell-depleted T cells, or PBMCs; the material itself was cDNA or gDNA.

This sequence was found in a woman between 35 and 50 years old who had recovered from COVID-19. The sequencing sample was made of peripheral blood. The chain is built from TRBV11-3 and TRBJ1-1; D is perhaps TRBD1 (5 bases). The CDR3 region is CASSAPGGNTEAFF. DNA of the CDR3: TGTGCCAGCAGCGCCCCGGGGGGGAACACTGAAGCTTTCTTT.